What follows are 20 T cell receptor beta chains derived from one specimen sequenced in a study of CD8+ T cells in alopecia areata. Reverse transcribed after extraction, RNA yielded cDNA as the sequencing template. Sequencing was performed with immunoSEQ multiplex PCR; in TCRdb, only in-frame clones are kept and a portion is missing. The table includes approximately 150,000 clones, less than 75% detected once. Source: CD8+ T cells sorted from blood, taken at week 0. Receptor source: a human donor with alopecia areata.

The chain employs TRBV7-9 and TRBJ1-1, with D hard to call. Between the trimmed V and J ends, which lost 5 bases and 6 bases, there was a span of 19 bases. Germline values: CDR1 SEHNR, CDR2 FQNEAQ (reference sequence). This CDR3 comprises 15 residues. Here the CDR3 DNA reads TGTGCCAGCAGCCCGTCGACCCGAGGGAAGCCTGAAGCTTTCTTT. It translates to CASSPSTRGKPEAFF.

CDR3 sequence (DNA): TGCGCCAGCAGCTTGGGGAGGCGAGAGCAGTACTTC. This gives the protein CASSLGRREQYF. V gene TRBV5-1 combines with J gene TRBJ2-7; weak D call: TRBD2 (5 bases). There are 12 residues in the CDR3. Germline V gene data show CDR1 as SGHRS and CDR2 as YFSETQ. V was pared by 0 bases and J by 7 bases, with 8 bases between.

DNA of the CDR3: TGTGCCAGCAGTACGCCAAGGGACAGTCCCTACGAGCAGTACTTC. Its translation: CASSTPRDSPYEQYF. The gene calls are TRBV7-9 and TRBJ2-7, with 7 bases matching TRBD1. The length of the CDR3 is 15 residues. V lost 6 bases to trimming and J lost 2 bases; unmatched junction nucleotides: 10. Germline-derived CDR1 and CDR2 are SEHNR and FQNEAQ (reference sequence). The complete variable domain, with remaining parts taken from reference TRBV7-9 and TRBJ2-7, reads DTGVSQNPRHKITKRGQNVTFRCDPISEHNRLYWYRQTLGQGPEFLTYFQNEAQLEKSRLLSDRFSAERPKGSFSTLEIQRTEQGDSAMYLCASSTPRDSPYEQYFGPGTRLTVT.

The chain uses TRBV30 and TRBJ2-1; 9 bases are shared with TRBD1. The CDR3 runs 14 residues. The germline V gene has CDR1 GTSNPN and CDR2 SVGIG (reference sequence). With V trimmed by 0 bases and J by 5 bases, 2 bases remained unmatched. The CDR3, as DNA: TGTGCCTGGAGTGTACAGGGGGCAAACAATGAGCAGTTCTTC. Protein sequence: CAWSVQGANNEQFF.

This clone occurred a few times. The V and J genes are TRBV13 and TRBJ1-2; no clear D. The CDR3 consists of 15 residues. CDR1 and CDR2 from the germline V gene are PRHDT and FYEKMQ (reference sequence). Trimming removed 3 bases from V and 7 bases from J, with 18 bases in between. The CDR3 spells CASSFGPGDETGYTF. CDR3 sequence (DNA): TGTGCCAGCAGCTTTGGACCGGGAGACGAGACTGGCTACACCTTC. The complete variable domain, with remaining parts taken from reference TRBV13 and TRBJ1-2, reads AAGVIQSPRHLIKEKRETATLKCYPIPRHDTVYWYQQGPGQDPQFLISFYEKMQSDKGSIPDRFSAQQFSDYHSELNMSSLELGDSALYFCASSFGPGDETGYTFGSGTRLTVV.

CDR3: CAWSRDIRGTEAFF. DNA of the CDR3: TGTGCCTGGAGCCGGGATATAAGGGGCACTGAAGCTTTCTTT. The chain uses TRBV30 and TRBJ1-1; maybe TRBD1 (5 bases). CDR3 length: 14 residues. In germline, CDR1 is GTSNPN, CDR2 SVGIG (reference sequence). Trimming shortened V by 3 bases and J by 4 bases, and 15 bases separated the two germline ends.

The genes are TRBV5-6 and TRBJ1-1; 10 bases agree with TRBD1. Trimming took 2 bases from V and 0 from J; bases not matched to a gene: 4. The CDR3 runs 16 residues. Germline CDR1 reads SGHDT; CDR2 reads YYEEEE. Here the CDR3 DNA reads TGTGCCAGCAGCTTCGGGACAGGGGCCATGAACACTGAAGCTTTCTTT. Translated: CASSFGTGAMNTEAFF.

The chain uses TRBV7-9 and TRBJ2-7, with 12 bases identical to TRBD1. There are 14 residues in the CDR3. Germline values: CDR1 SEHNR, CDR2 FQNEAQ (reference sequence). With 5 bases clipped from V and 6 bases from J, the junction kept 5 bases outside the gene matches. CDR3 nucleotide sequence: TGTGCCAGCAGCGGGGACAGGGGGCTTTCCGAGCAGTACTTC. Its translation is CASSGDRGLSEQYF.

The chain uses TRBV4-1 and TRBJ1-3; unclear D gene. Germline V gives CDR1 MGHRA, CDR2 YSYEKL. V gave up 0 bases and J gave up 4 bases, with 10 bases separating them. This CDR3 is 15 amino acids long. The CDR3 DNA sequence: TGCGCCAGCAGCCAAGAATATACGGAGGGAAACACCATATATTTT. Its translation: CASSQEYTEGNTIYF.

The chain employs TRBV7-6 and TRBJ1-2, with D possibly matching TRBD1 (5 bases). V gave up 1 base and J gave up 3 bases, with 12 bases separating them. The CDR3 runs 15 residues. Germline-derived CDR1 and CDR2 are SGHVS and FNYEAQ. Written as DNA, the CDR3 is TGTGCCAGCAGCTTAGGGGAGGGGATAGACTATGGCTACACCTTC. Its translation is CASSLGEGIDYGYTF.

CDR3 sequence (DNA): TGTGCCAGTAGCCTCCTAGGCCAGGGGACTGAAGCTTTCTTT. This gives the protein CASSLLGQGTEAFF. This chain uses TRBV19 with TRBJ1-1; a possible D gene is TRBD1 (6 bases). The CDR3 covers 14 residues. Per germline, CDR1 LNHDA and CDR2 SQIVND (reference sequence). Trimming took 6 bases from V and 5 from J, leaving 16 bases between them.

This clone occurred a few times. The chain employs TRBV19 and TRBJ1-2; D is uncertain. Germline-derived CDR1 and CDR2 are LNHDA and SQIVND (reference sequence). Trimming cost V 4 bases and J 4 bases, with 10 bases left between them. This CDR3 region has 13 residues. The chain's CDR3 is CASSTRHGYGYTF. DNA for the CDR3: TGTGCCAGTAGTACTAGACACGGCTATGGCTACACCTTC.

This chain connects TRBV5-5 to TRBJ2-7; unclear D gene. The CDR3 covers 15 residues. Trimming left V 0 bases short and J 2 bases short, with 12 bases between. Per the germline V gene, CDR1 is SGHKS and CDR2 is YYEKEE (reference sequence). CDR3 sequence (DNA): TGTGCCAGCAGCTTGGTCGCAGCCTATACCTACGAGCAGTACTTC. As protein: CASSLVAAYTYEQYF.

There are a few counts of this clone. V usage is TRBV6-1 and J usage is TRBJ2-1, with 13 bases fitting TRBD2. CDR3 size: 15 residues. Germline CDR1 MNHNS, CDR2 SASEGT. V dropped 4 bases and J dropped 8; count of bases not matched to a gene: 5. The CDR3 nucleotides read TGTGCCAGCAGTGTGAGACTAGCGGGGGGTTATGAGCAGTTCTTC. It encodes CASSVRLAGGYEQFF.

This clone was counted a few times. This rearrangement joins TRBV4-1 to TRBJ2-7; 13 bases align to TRBD2. The CDR3 covers 15 residues. The germline gives CDR1 MGHRA, CDR2 YSYEKL. The trim removed 5 bases at V and 4 bases at J, leaving 5 bases unmatched. This CDR3 is CASSARTSGGYEQYF. The CDR3 nucleotides read TGCGCCAGCAGCGCCCGGACTAGCGGGGGTTACGAGCAGTACTTC.

This clone showed up just a few times. The V gene is TRBV23-1, the J gene TRBJ1-5; no clear D gene. TRBV23-1 is recorded as an ORF, its role being uncertain. This CDR3 has 16 residues. The V and J ends lost 6 bases and 5 bases respectively, with 20 bases between them. In DNA form, the CDR3 reads TGCGCCAGCAGCCCTATATTGACGGGTGGTCATCAGCCCCAGCATTTT. Protein product: CASSPILTGGHQPQHF.

This clone was counted once. The J gene is TRBJ2-3, the V gene TRBV4-2; 12 bases fit TRBD2. V was clipped by 1 base and J by 1 base; unmatched bases: 3. The CDR3 is made up of 17 amino acids. Germline lookup yields CDR1 LGHNA and CDR2 YNFKEQ. This chain's CDR3 is CASSQGLAGGGTDTQYF. CDR3 coding DNA: TGTGCCAGCAGCCAAGGGCTAGCGGGGGGGGGCACAGATACGCAGTATTTT.

This clone appeared once. The chain combines TRBV29-1 with TRBJ2-1, with D perhaps given as TRBD1 or TRBD2 (5 bases each). Per germline, CDR1 SQVTM and CDR2 ANQGSEA. The CDR3 is 12 residues long. V was cut by 3 bases and J by 7 bases, with 10 bases left in between. The CDR3 protein is CSVEGVQNEQFF. CDR3 DNA sequence: TGCAGCGTTGAGGGGGTTCAAAATGAGCAGTTCTTC.

The rearrangement joins TRBV9 to TRBJ2-7; D gene ambiguous. Germline CDR1 reads SGDLS; CDR2 reads YYNGEE. The V end was cut by 0 bases, the J end by 2 bases, with 12 bases between. The CDR3 covers 15 residues. CDR3 region: CASSVGTLQTYEQYF. The DNA for the CDR3 is TGTGCCAGCAGCGTAGGGACCCTGCAGACCTACGAGCAGTACTTC.

This chain connects TRBV30 to TRBJ1-5, with D perhaps TRBD1 (5 bases). V lost 1 base and J 15 bases, leaving 13 bases between the germline ends. This CDR3 contains 11 residues. Germline V lookup: CDR1 GTSNPN, CDR2 SVGIG (reference sequence). CDR3 nucleotides: TGTGCCTGGAGTGACCGGGGCCTCCTGCATTTT. This sequence encodes CAWSDRGLLHF. The complete variable domain, with remaining parts taken from reference TRBV30 and TRBJ1-5, reads SQTIHQWPATLVQPVGSPLSLECTVEGTSNPNLYWYRQAAGRGLQLLFYSVGIGQISSEVPQNLSASRPQDRQFILSSKKLLLSDSGFYLCAWSDRGLLHFGDGTRLSIL.